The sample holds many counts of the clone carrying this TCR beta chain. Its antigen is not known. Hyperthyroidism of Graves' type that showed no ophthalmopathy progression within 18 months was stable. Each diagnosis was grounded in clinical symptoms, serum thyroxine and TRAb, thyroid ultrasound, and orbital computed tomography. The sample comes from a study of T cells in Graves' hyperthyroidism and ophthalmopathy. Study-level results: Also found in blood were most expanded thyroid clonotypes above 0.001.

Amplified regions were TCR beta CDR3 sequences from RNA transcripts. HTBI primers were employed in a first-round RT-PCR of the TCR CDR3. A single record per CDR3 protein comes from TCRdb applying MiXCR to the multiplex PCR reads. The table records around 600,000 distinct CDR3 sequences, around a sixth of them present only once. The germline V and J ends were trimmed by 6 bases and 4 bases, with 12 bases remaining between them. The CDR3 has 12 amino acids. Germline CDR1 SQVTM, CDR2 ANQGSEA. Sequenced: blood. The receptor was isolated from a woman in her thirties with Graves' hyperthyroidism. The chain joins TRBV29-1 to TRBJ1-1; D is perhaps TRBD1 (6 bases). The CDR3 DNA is TGCAGCGTCTTAACAGGGACCACTGAAGCTTTCTTT. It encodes CSVLTGTTEAFF.